This record concerns one T cell receptor beta chain sequence. While the first cohort had fewer than 850 subjects, the donors belonged to the separate validation cohort of more than 95 subjects. The data were taken from a study of cytomegalovirus exposure and HLA in healthy donors. CDR1 is SGHVS, CDR2 FQNEAQ, per germline. Deletions cut 4 bases from V and 0 bases from J, with 4 bases between. The CDR3 sequence is 14 residues long. Sequenced by immunoSEQ multiplex PCR; TCRdb stores in-frame clones only, minus some. The table includes approximately 180,000 clones, more than 75% detected once. The TCR sequence derives from a man between 18 and 29 years old in good health and CMV-seropositive. The chain recombines TRBV7-8 with TRBJ2-6, with D unclear. Source material: PBMCs. The CDR3 coding sequence is TGTGCCAGCAGCTATAGCTCTGGGGCCAACGTCCTGACTTTC. This gives the protein CASSYSSGANVLTF.